The TCR beta chain under discussion was sequenced for a study of glioma-infiltrating T cells after dendritic cell vaccination. Study-level results: TCR clonality showed no direct relationship with survival.

Using immunoSEQ multiplex PCR, the repertoire was profiled, and TCRdb retains in-frame clones only, with some absent. The data contain around 32,000 clones, 90% of them seen just once; the ten biggest clones take up less than 2.5%. PBMC sampling occurred before vaccination, two weeks after the third dose, and at progression. This clone was seen just once. Its matching antigen is unknown. From germline, CDR1 is LNHNV and CDR2 YYDKDF (reference sequence). The CDR3 runs to 16 residues. V was pared by 5 bases and J by 0 bases, with 6 bases of the junction left unmatched. This sequence was found in a human donor with glioblastoma. The chain uses TRBV15 and TRBJ1-4; TRBD1 agrees at 7 bases. The sample consisted of blood, taken before dendritic cell vaccination. CDR3 in DNA: TGTGCCACCAGCTCCCGGGACAGCGCAACTAATGAAAAACTGTTTTTT. Its translation: CATSSRDSATNEKLFF.